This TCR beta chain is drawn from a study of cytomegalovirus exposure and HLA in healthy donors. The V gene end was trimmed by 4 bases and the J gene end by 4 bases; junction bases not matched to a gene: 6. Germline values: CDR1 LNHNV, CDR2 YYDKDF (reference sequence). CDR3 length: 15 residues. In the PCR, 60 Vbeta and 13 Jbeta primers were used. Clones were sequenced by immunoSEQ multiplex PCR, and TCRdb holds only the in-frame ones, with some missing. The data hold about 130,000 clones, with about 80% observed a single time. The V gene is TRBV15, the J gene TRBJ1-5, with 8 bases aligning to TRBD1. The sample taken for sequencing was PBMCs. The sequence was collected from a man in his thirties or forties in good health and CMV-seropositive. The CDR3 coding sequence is TGTGCCACCAGCAAGCTGGACAGGGATAATCAGCCCCAGCATTTT. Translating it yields CATSKLDRDNQPQHF. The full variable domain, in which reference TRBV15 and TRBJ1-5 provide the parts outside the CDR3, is DAMVIQNPRYQVTQFGKPVTLSCSQTLNHNVMYWYQQKSSQAPKLLFHYYDKDFNNEADTPDNFQSRRPNTSFCFLDIRSPGLGDTAMYLCATSKLDRDNQPQHFGDGTRLSIL.